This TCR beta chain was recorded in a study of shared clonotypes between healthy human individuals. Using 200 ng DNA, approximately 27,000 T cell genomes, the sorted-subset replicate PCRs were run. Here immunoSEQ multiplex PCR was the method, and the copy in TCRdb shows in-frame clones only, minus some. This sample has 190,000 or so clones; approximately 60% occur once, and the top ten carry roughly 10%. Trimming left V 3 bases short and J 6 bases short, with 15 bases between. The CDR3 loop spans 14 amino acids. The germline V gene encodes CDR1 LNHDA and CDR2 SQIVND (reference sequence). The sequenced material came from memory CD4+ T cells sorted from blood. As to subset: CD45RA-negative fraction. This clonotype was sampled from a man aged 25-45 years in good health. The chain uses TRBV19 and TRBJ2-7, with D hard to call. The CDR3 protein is CASSILLEKGEQYF. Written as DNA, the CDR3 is TGTGCCAGTAGTATCCTCCTTGAGAAGGGCGAGCAGTACTTC.